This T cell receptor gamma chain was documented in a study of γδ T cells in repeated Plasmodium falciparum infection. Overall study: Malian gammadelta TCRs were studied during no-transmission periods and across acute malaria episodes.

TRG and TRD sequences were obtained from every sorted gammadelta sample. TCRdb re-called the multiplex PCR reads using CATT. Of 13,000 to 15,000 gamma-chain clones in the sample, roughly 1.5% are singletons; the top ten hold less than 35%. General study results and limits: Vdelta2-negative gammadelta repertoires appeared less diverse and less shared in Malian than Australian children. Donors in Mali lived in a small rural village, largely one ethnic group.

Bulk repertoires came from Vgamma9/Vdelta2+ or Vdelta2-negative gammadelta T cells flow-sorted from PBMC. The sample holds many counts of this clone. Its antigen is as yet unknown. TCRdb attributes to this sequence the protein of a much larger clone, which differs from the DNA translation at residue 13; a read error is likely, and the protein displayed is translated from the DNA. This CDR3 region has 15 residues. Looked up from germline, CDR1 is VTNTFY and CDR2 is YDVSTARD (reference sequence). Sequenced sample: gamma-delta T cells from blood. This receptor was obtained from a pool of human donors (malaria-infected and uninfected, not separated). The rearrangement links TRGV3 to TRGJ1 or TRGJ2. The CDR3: CATWDRPRDYYKELF. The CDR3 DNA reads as TGTGCCACCTGGGACAGGCCGAGGGATTATTATAAGGAACTCTTT.